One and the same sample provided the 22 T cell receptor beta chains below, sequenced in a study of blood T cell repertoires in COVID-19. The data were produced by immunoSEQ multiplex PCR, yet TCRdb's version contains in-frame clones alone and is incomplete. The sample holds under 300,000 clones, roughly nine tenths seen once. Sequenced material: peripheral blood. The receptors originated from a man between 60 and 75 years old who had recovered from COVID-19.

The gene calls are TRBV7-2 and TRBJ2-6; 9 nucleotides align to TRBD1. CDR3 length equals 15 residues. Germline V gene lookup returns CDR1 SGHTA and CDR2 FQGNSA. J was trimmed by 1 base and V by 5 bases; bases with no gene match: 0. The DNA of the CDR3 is TGTGCCAGCAGCGGGACAGGGTCTGGGGCCAACGTCCTGACTTTC. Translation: CASSGTGSGANVLTF.

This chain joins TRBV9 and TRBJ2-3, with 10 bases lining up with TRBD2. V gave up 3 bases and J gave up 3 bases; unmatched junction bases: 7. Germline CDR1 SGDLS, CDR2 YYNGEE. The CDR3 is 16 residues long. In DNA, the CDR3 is TGTGCCAGCAGCGAAGGGACTAGCGTTGGAACAGATACGCAGTATTTT. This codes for CASSEGTSVGTDTQYF.

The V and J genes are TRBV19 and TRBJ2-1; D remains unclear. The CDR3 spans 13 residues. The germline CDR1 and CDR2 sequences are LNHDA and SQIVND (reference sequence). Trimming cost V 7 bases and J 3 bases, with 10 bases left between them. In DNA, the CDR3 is TGTGCCAGTACCCGACACGGCTACAATGAGCAGTTCTTC. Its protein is CASTRHGYNEQFF.

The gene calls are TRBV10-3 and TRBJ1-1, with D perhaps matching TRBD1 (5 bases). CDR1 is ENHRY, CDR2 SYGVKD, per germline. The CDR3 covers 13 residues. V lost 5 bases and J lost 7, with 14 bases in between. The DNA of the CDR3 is TGTGCCATCAGTTTGGTACGGGGGGATGAAGCTTTCTTT. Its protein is CAISLVRGDEAFF.

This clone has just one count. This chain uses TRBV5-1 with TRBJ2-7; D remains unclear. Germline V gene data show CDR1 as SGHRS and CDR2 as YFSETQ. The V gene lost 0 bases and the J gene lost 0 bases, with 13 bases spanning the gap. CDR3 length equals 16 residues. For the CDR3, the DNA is TGCGCCAGCAGCTTGGGGTCCAGTAAAAGCTCCTACGAGCAGTACTTC. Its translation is CASSLGSSKSSYEQYF.

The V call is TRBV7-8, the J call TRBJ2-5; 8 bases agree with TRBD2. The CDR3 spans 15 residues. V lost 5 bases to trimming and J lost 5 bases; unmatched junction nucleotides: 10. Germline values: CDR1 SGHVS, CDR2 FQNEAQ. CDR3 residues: CASSTERGRIETQYF. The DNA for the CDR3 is TGTGCCAGCAGCACAGAGCGGGGGAGAATTGAGACCCAGTACTTC.

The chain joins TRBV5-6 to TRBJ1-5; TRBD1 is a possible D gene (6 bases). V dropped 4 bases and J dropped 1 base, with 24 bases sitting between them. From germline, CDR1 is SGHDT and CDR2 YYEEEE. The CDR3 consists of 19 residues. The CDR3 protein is CASSQRIGTTIGSNQPQHF. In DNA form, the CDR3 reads TGTGCCAGCAGCCAGCGGATCGGGACAACAATAGGGAGCAATCAGCCCCAGCATTTT.

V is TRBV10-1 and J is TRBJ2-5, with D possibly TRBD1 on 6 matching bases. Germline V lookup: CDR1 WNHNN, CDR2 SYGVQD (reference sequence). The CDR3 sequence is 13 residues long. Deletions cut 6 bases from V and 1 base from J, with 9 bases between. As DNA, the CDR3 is TGCGCCAGCAGCAGGGGAAGCCAAGAGACCCAGTACTTC. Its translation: CASSRGSQETQYF.

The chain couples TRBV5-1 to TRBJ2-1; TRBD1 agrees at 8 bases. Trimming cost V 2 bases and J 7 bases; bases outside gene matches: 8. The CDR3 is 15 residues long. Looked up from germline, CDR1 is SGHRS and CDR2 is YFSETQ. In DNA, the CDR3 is TGCGCCAGCAGCTTTCAGGGGGCCGGTGGGAATGAGCAGTTCTTC. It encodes CASSFQGAGGNEQFF.

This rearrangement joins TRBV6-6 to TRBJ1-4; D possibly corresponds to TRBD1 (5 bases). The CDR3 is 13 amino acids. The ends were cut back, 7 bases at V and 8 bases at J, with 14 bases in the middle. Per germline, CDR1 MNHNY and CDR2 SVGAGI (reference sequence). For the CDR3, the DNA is TGTGCCAGCAAAAGGTCAGACAGAGAAAAACTGTTTTTT. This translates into CASKRSDREKLFF.

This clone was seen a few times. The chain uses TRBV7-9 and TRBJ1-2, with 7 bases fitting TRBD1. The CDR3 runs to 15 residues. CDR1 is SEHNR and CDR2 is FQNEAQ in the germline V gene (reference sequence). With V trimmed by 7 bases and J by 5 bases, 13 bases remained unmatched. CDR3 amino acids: CASNHRDRLTYGYTF. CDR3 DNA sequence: TGTGCCAGCAACCACCGGGACAGATTAACTTATGGCTACACCTTC.

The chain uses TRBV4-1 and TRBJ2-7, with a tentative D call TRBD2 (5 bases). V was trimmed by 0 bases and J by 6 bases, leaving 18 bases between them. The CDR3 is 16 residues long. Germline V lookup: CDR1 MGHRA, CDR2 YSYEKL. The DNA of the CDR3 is TGCGCCAGCAGCCAAGACTATTTCGGACTCGAGAGCGAGCAGTACTTC. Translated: CASSQDYFGLESEQYF.

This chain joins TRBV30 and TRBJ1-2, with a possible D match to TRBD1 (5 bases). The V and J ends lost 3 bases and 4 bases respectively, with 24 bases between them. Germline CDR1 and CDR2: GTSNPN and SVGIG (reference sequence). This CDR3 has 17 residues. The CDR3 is CAWSTLGATGVGYGYTF. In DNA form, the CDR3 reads TGTGCCTGGAGCACCCTTGGGGCGACGGGCGTAGGCTATGGCTACACCTTC.

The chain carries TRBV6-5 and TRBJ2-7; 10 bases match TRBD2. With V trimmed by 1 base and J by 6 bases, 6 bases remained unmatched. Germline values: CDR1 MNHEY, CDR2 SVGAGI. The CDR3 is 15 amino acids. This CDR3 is CASSYLASGGGEQYV. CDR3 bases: TGTGCCAGCAGTTACTTGGCTAGCGGGGGTGGCGAGCAGTACGTC.

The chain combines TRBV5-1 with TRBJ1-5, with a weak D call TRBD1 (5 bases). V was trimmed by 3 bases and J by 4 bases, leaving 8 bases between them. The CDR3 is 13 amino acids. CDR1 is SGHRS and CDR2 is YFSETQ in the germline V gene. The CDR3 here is CASSSSGNQPQHF. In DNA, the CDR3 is TGCGCCAGCAGCTCCTCAGGGAATCAGCCCCAGCATTTT.

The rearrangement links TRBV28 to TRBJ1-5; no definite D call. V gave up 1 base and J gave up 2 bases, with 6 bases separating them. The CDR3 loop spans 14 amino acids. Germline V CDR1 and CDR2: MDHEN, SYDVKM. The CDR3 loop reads CASSLSSRNQPQHF. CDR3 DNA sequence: TGTGCCAGCAGTTTATCCTCTCGCAATCAGCCCCAGCATTTT.

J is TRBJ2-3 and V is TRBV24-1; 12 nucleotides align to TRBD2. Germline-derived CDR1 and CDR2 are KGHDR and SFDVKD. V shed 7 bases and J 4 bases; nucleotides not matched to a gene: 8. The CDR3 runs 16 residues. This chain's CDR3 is CATSSSGGALPDTQYF. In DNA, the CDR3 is TGTGCCACCAGCTCTAGCGGGGGGGCCTTGCCAGATACGCAGTATTTT.

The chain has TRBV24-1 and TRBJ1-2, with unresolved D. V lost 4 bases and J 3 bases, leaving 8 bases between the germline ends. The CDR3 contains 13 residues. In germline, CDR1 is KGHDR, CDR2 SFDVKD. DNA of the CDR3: TGTGCCACCAGTGACCCAAATCACTATGGCTACACCTTC. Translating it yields CATSDPNHYGYTF.

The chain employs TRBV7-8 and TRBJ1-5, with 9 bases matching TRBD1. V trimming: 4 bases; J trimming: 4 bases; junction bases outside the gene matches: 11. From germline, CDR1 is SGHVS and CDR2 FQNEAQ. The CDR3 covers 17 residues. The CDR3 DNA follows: TGTGCCAGCAGCTCACCCGGGACAGGGCTGGCAAATCAGCCCCAGCATTTT. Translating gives CASSSPGTGLANQPQHF. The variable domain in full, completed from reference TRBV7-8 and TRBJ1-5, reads GAGVSQSPRYKVAKRGQDVALRCDPISGHVSLFWYQQALGQGPEFLTYFQNEAQLDKSGLPSDRFFAERPEGSVSTLKIQRTQQEDSAVYLCASSSPGTGLANQPQHFGDGTRLSIL.

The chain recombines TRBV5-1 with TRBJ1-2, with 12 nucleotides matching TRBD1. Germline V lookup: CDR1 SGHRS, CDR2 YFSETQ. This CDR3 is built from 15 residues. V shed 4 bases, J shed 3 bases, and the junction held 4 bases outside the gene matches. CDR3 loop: CASSQGTGGDYGYTF. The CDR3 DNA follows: TGCGCCAGCAGCCAAGGGACAGGGGGCGACTATGGCTACACCTTC.

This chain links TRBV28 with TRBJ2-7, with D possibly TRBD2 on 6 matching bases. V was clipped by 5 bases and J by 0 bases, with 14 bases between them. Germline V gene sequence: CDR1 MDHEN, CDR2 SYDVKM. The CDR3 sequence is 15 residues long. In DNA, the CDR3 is TGTGCCAGCAGTATACTCGGCGGGGCCTCCTACGAGCAGTACTTC. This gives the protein CASSILGGASYEQYF.

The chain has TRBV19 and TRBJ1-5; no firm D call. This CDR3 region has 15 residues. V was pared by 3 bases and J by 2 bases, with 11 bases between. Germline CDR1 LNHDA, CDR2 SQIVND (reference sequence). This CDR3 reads CASSIRPGRNQPQHF. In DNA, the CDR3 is TGTGCCAGTAGTATTAGGCCAGGTCGCAATCAGCCCCAGCATTTT.